These 7 T cell receptor beta chains were all obtained from the same sample, sequenced in a study of cytomegalovirus exposure and HLA in healthy donors. The PCR made use of 60 Vbeta and 13 Jbeta primers. Profiling relied on immunoSEQ multiplex PCR, and the TCRdb table lists in-frame clones only, not all of them. This sample carries some 200,000 clones, 65% to 85% of them seen once, and the ten largest clones take around 4%. The sample was PBMCs. These receptors came from a man in his forties or fifties in good health and CMV-seronegative.

As regards this clone: An end of the junction differs from the germline gene, which may be a read error. V gene TRBV7-9 combines with J gene TRBJ1-6; possible D gene TRBD1, 6 bases. Germline V gene lookup returns CDR1 SEHNR and CDR2 FQNEAQ (reference sequence). The CDR3 has 15 amino acids. The CDR3 is CSSSPRGGQNSPLHF. The CDR3 DNA is TGTTCCAGCAGTCCCCGGGGGGGGCAAAATTCACCCCTCCACTTT.

This clone was detected once. V usage is TRBV7-2 and J usage is TRBJ2-5; 8 positions agree with TRBD2. The CDR3 contains 15 residues. CDR1 and CDR2 (germline): SGHTA, FQGNSA. Trimming cost V 7 bases and J 4 bases; bases outside gene matches: 11. The CDR3 DNA is TGTGCCAGCACCCTATCCCGGGGGGGCGTAGAGACCCAGTACTTC. It encodes CASTLSRGGVETQYF. Filled out from reference TRBV7-2 and TRBJ2-5, the complete variable domain reads GAGVSQSPSNKVTEKGKDVELRCDPISGHTALYWYRQSLGQGLEFLIYFQGNSAPDKSGLPSDRFSAERTGGSVSTLTIQRTQQEDSAVYLCASTLSRGGVETQYFGPGTRLLVL.

This clone appeared a few times. V usage is TRBV2 and J usage is TRBJ2-7; tentative D call: TRBD1 (6 bases). The length of the CDR3 is 15 residues. Between the trimmed V and J ends, which lost 8 bases and 0 bases, there was a span of 17 bases. The germline V gene has CDR1 SNHLY and CDR2 FYNNEI. This chain's CDR3 is CASYWTASSSYEQYF. The DNA of the CDR3 is TGTGCCAGCTACTGGACAGCCAGTAGCTCCTACGAGCAGTACTTC.

The rearrangement joins TRBV5-4 to TRBJ2-2; 11 bases map to TRBD2. Per germline, CDR1 SGHNT and CDR2 YYREEE (reference sequence). J was trimmed by 3 bases and V by 1 base; bases with no gene match: 8. CDR3 length: 18 amino acids. CDR3 coding DNA: TGTGCCAGCAGCTTGTCTCCTAGCGGGGGGTCCTACACCGGGGAGCTGTTTTTT. Translation gives CASSLSPSGGSYTGELFF.

The chain couples TRBV2 to TRBJ2-3, with D maybe TRBD1 (5 bases). Germline V gene lookup returns CDR1 SNHLY and CDR2 FYNNEI. The CDR3 sequence is 13 residues long. V lost 8 bases, J lost 3 bases, and 12 bases lay in between. CDR3 amino acids: CASQGKLTDTQYF. In DNA form, the CDR3 reads TGTGCCAGCCAGGGTAAGCTGACAGATACGCAGTATTTT.

The CDR3 here is CASSYRQGAQPQHF. In DNA form, the CDR3 reads TGTGCCAGCAGCTACCGACAGGGGGCTCAGCCCCAGCATTTT. The V call is TRBV7-2, the J call TRBJ1-5; 10 bases fit TRBD1. Trimming cost V 4 bases and J 6 bases; bases outside gene matches: 3. The length of the CDR3 is 14 residues. Germline-derived CDR1 and CDR2 are SGHTA and FQGNSA.

The chain carries TRBV13 and TRBJ2-1, with D tentatively TRBD2 (6 bases). The germline V and J ends were trimmed by 0 bases and 6 bases, with 6 bases remaining between them. The CDR3 length is 13 residues. Germline CDR1 PRHDT, CDR2 FYEKMQ (reference sequence). For the CDR3, the DNA is TGTGCCAGCAGCTTAGGGGGGGGCAATGAGCAGTTCTTC. It yields the protein CASSLGGGNEQFF.